This T cell receptor beta chain was identified during a study of cytomegalovirus exposure and HLA in healthy donors. Overall study findings and caveats: In a later analysis, at a false discovery rate of 0.05, approximately 18,000 TCR beta sequences were associated with HLA alleles. Researchers catalogued some 160 TCR beta chains as cytomegalovirus-associated.

The PCR employed 60 Vbeta primers together with 13 Jbeta primers. Generated by immunoSEQ multiplex PCR, the TCRdb table keeps only in-frame clones and is missing some. The profile shows around 200,000 clones, 70% to 80% of them singletons. On this clone: Its antigen remains unknown.

The TCR was taken from a woman between 55 and 75 years old in good health and CMV-seropositive. The source material was PBMCs.

Written as DNA, the CDR3 is TGTGCCAGCAGCCAACGGGGGGTTGAGGGAGATACGCAGTATTTT. It specifies CASSQRGVEGDTQYF. V is TRBV11-2 and J is TRBJ2-3, with 7 bases lining up with TRBD2. Germline values: CDR1 SGHAT, CDR2 FQNNGV. V shed 5 bases, J shed 5 bases, and the junction held 10 bases outside the gene matches. CDR3 length: 15 residues.